Listed here is a single TCR beta chain. TCRdb processed the 5' RACE reads again and assigns one entry to each CDR3 protein, with no DNA. In total, the table holds approximately 400,000 distinct CDR3 sequences. The data were obtained in a study of monozygotic twins with inflammatory bowel disease. There are 16 residues in the CDR3. The germline V gene has CDR1 SGHRS and CDR2 YFSETQ. The TCR was taken from a human donor with ulcerative colitis or Crohn's disease, or a healthy co-twin of an affected twin (not recorded which). The sample taken for sequencing was blood. The chain combines TRBV5-1 with TRBJ2-3. The CDR3 sequence: CASSLRGSREPDTQYF.